Described below is a single T cell receptor beta chain sequence and its context. These data are taken from a study of T cell responses to AZD1222 COVID-19 vaccine. For the study at large: Second-dose intervals of approximately 4 or approximately 12 weeks were pooled.

Using immunoSEQ multiplex PCR, the repertoire was profiled, and TCRdb retains in-frame clones only, with some absent. The data show about 70,000 clones, about four fifths seen once. The CDR3 consists of 13 residues. The germline CDR1 and CDR2 sequences are MNHEY and SMNVEV (reference sequence). Trimming at V came to 6 bases and at J to 1 base, leaving 2 bases not matched to a gene. This clonotype was obtained from an adult in good health. The sample consisted of peripheral blood, taken on day 0 of AZD1222 vaccination. The chain recombines TRBV27 with TRBJ1-1; the match to TRBD1 covers 7 bases. The CDR3 is CASRGTENTEAFF. CDR3 nucleotides: TGTGCCAGCAGAGGGACAGAGAACACTGAAGCTTTCTTT.